This T cell receptor (beta chain) was sequenced in a study of cytomegalovirus exposure and HLA in healthy donors (dated by TCRdb to 2017 to 2019). Background for the entire study: An earlier analysis of some 600 of the donors reported 250 to 300 Gb of sequence data and 117 million unique TCR beta sequences obtained from roughly 170 million T cells. Donor age, sex, ethnicity and CMV serostatus were collected together with the repertoire data. The genetic ancestry cluster associated with self-reported Caucasian donors included 81% of the 398 genotyped donors. HLA typing included class I and class II loci at four-digit resolution. Across approximately 400 genotyped donors of the cohort, an average of about 220,000 unique TCR beta nucleotide sequences per donor were sequenced, and roughly a sixth of those sequences were non-productive. Because of strong linkage in the cohort, a handful of DR-DQ haplotypes were treated as single units for association and clustering. In addition to the first cohort of hundreds of subjects, a separate validation cohort of approximately 130 different subjects was used. Using immunosequencing, the study profiled T cell repertoires from around 680 subjects and related those repertoires to cytomegalovirus serostatus. To predict cytomegalovirus infection status, the study combined high-throughput TCR immunosequencing, statistical association of individual TCRs with disease status, and machine learning. The study aimed to test whether cataloging public T cell receptors could reveal signatures of past pathogen exposure. Roughly 290 gigabases of sequencing data and 70 million to 100 million unique TCR sequences made up an early release that covered fewer than 650 HLA-typed donors. In the later analysis, no new phenotypic data were used to find candidate immune exposures; instead, reliance was placed on TCR beta sequences and their occurrence across donors. Every discovery cohort repertoire had been produced on one sequencing platform. To study patterns of TCR occurrence, a later analysis re-analyzed previously published TCR beta repertoires from 700 or so donors and added high-resolution HLA genotyping. To decide whether each TCR beta V gene segment behaved as functional or pseudogenic, an earlier analysis of some 600 of the donors relied on high-throughput TCR beta sequencing. The number of donors typed differed by locus, with about 629-640 for A, B, C, DRB1 and DQB1, 522 for DQA1, 600 to 610 for DPA1, and 400 to 490 for DPB1. In a later genetic analysis, genome-wide SNP genotypes for about three fifths of the roughly 670 donors were used, and that subset was treated as a discovery cohort. The paper as a whole reports these results and caveats: Most TCR sequences were observed very rarely across donors, whereas some public TCRs were present in many individuals. Strong co-occurrence of HLA alleles, especially DR and DQ, made assigning TCR associations to individual alleles difficult. In vitro tests confirmed that three of the cytomegalovirus-associated TCR beta chains recognize cytomegalovirus antigens. At a false discovery rate of 0.05, a later analysis linked around 15,000 TCR beta sequences to specific HLA alleles. The only immune exposure information available for the cohort was CMV serostatus. Cytomegalovirus status was reported to be diagnosed by the classifier with high specificity and sensitivity in both the original and validation cohorts. Sequencing depth was assumed to be roughly uniform across donors in the presence/absence analyses, though that assumption may not hold. The 87-base-pair reads could not distinguish some IMGT-functional V segments, including TRBV6-2 and TRBV6-3, so those segments were excluded. Broadly in line with IMGT annotations, most TCR beta V segments showed up in productive rearrangements about 90% or about 30% of the time in an earlier analysis of 450 to 600 of the donors. Because HLA typing was unavailable for some donors at each locus, only the typed subset was used in association tests. In a later analysis, HLA-associated TCR beta chains were found to be more clonally expanded and to have lower generation probabilities than equally common non-associated chains. A further reported finding was that TCR beta sequences accurately predicted the HLA-A and HLA-B alleles for most subjects in the first cohort. The authors suggested that the approach could potentially be extended to other disease states and immunological phenotypes. In this cohort, only TCR beta chains were sequenced, and detectable features were limited by the absence of alpha or paired-chain data. The earlier analysis of fewer than 750 of the donors excluded roughly 16 rarely observed V segments, including chromosome 9 orphons, because counts were too low. A later genetic analysis reported fewer N-insertions in productive TCRs among donors in an Asian-associated ancestry cluster than the roughly 620-donor mean. A later analysis found that most CMV-associated TCR beta chains appeared HLA-restricted, with HLA associations seemingly driven largely by CMV exposure. The study gave a list of 150 to 200 TCR beta chains associated with cytomegalovirus. The sequencing pipeline was judged likely to have produced a cluster of highly shared sequence variants as a technical artifact. Correlated functional status among segregating V segments might reflect linkage disequilibrium, but an unknown experimental factor could not be ruled out. Several of the top co-occurrence clusters appeared to be linked to parvovirus B19, influenza, CMV and Epstein-Barr virus, according to a later analysis. A later genetic analysis associated a missense DCLRE1C variant with V-gene and J-gene trimming of TCR beta chains, and an independent cohort replicated the association. According to a later analysis, TCR association rates differed among HLA loci, with DRB1 alleles showing the most associated TCRs and HLA-C alleles showing the fewest.

The cohort was made up of about 670 healthy bone marrow donors. Cohort members were all nominally healthy when sampled, although unrecorded immune exposures were likely present. The donor tested CMV seropositive and was one of the 289 seropositive cohort members. Each donor provided a peripheral blood sample, and peripheral blood mononuclear cells were used for TCR beta sequencing. The Qiagen DNeasy Blood Extraction Kit was used to extract genomic DNA from the blood cell samples. Libraries were prepared through the immunoSEQ multiplex PCR assay. For the multiplex PCR, a mixture combining 60 forward primers for TCR Vbeta segments and 13 reverse primers for TCR Jbeta segments was used. Amplification of the CDR3 region of rearranged TCR beta genes was performed with a multiplex PCR assay on genomic DNA. The Illumina HiSeq System was used to sequence the amplified TCR beta libraries as 87-base-pair reads. The authors' pipeline ran thus. Across the 700 or so repertoires, a later analysis counted 60 million to 90 million unique TCR beta chains, approximately 12 million of which were shared by at least two donors. Raw reads were error-corrected and collapsed into unique sequences with a nearest-neighbor algorithm that merged closely related sequences to remove PCR and sequencing errors. To assign V, D and J gene segments, CDR3 sequences were aligned to IMGT reference sequences. For a sequence to be retained, a match of at least six nucleotides was required to both a V gene segment and a J gene segment. Rearrangements were called productive when the CDR3 lacked stop codons and stayed in frame with V and J; all others were non-productive. Following IMGT convention, CDR3 was defined as the stretch from the second conserved V-encoded cysteine to the conserved J-encoded phenylalanine. The earlier analysis of 587 of the donors excluded any sequence lacking an unambiguous match to a single V gene segment. An earlier analysis of fewer than 750 of the donors classified V segments as functional when productive rearrangements were above 56.7% and as segregating when the standard deviation between donors was above 5%. A statistical classification framework was built to diagnose cytomegalovirus status from the catalog of TCR beta chain sequences. A later analysis assigned V and J genes by comparing TCR nucleotide sequences with IMGT/GENE-DB human TR gene sequences. In a later analysis, CDR3 sequences and most-parsimonious VDJ recombination scenarios were assigned using the TCRdist pipeline. A later analysis defined each TCR beta chain by its CDR3 amino acid sequence plus V-gene family, and excluded reads lacking a unique V-gene family. To address suspected cross-contamination and a sequencing artifact, a later analysis removed some 620 highly shared, low-generation-probability nucleotide sequences. A later analysis calculated a clonal expansion index for each public chain from normalized within-repertoire ranks of inferred template counts. In a later analysis, generation probabilities were computed with a VDJ recombination model fitted to out-of-frame rearrangements, and the resulting probabilities were checked against IGoR. Hypergeometric tests were used in a later analysis to score TCR-TCR, TCR-HLA and TCR-CMV co-occurrence, with a repertoire-size bias correction applied to the TCR pairs. To estimate false discovery rates, a later analysis permuted the HLA or CMV assignments 20 times. A later analysis grouped co-occurring TCRs with DBSCAN, adding TCRdist sequence similarity when clustering within HLA-allele-positive subsets. Co-occurrence clustering excluded repertoires with fewer than 30,000 or more than 120,000 public chains, plus five with anomalous nucleotide sharing. TCRdb mirrors the immuneACCESS table, restricted to in-frame sequences. Some clones are absent from its copies; in checked studies, under half trace to an unresolved V gene, and the reason for the others is unknown. V, J and clone size are taken as reported in that table, and D and trimming were inferred from the DNA itself. This sample gives under 200,000 clones in total; 80% to 90% of them show up just once. The top ten hold 9.3% of the sample.

As to this clone: The specificity of this receptor is unknown. Within one base of it there is no much larger clone, and no base qualities were kept.

Trimming at the junction amounts to 2 bases on V and 7 bases on J, and the germline ends lie 14 bases apart. CDR1 SEHNR and CDR2 FQNEAQ were looked up in the germline V gene (reference sequence). The CDR3 has 15 amino acids, counting the end cysteine and phenylalanine. CDR3 DNA only is kept here, 45 bases in frame from base 1. The sequence was obtained from a man aged 18 to 29 in good health and CMV-seropositive. This sequence uses TRBV7-9 and TRBJ1-4; no D gene can be assigned with confidence. The sequenced material came from PBMCs. The DNA reads as follows: TGTGCCAGCAGCTTAATCTCCGGCGAGGGTGAAAAACTGTTTTTT. Translation gives CASSLISGEGEKLFF.